The 14 T cell receptor beta chains below were found in one sample sequenced in a study of blood T cell repertoires in COVID-19. Sequenced by immunoSEQ multiplex PCR; TCRdb stores in-frame clones only, minus some. The sample gives 300,000 to 400,000 clones, 86% of which show up once; about 4% is in the top ten. The source material was PBMCs or T cells enriched from blood (not recorded which). The receptors were sampled from a woman in her forties with acute COVID-19.

The chain couples TRBV7-9 to TRBJ2-1, with D perhaps TRBD2 (6 bases). Between the trimmed V and J ends, which lost 6 bases and 4 bases, there was a span of 16 bases. This CDR3 is 15 amino acids long. Germline V gene lookup returns CDR1 SEHNR and CDR2 FQNEAQ (reference sequence). The CDR3 is CASSPSGTQYNEQFF. The CDR3 bases are TGTGCCAGCAGTCCCTCCGGGACTCAATACAATGAGCAGTTCTTC.

The J gene is TRBJ2-2, the V gene TRBV3-1 (or the pseudogene TRBV3-2), with 9 bases matching TRBD1. Germline values: CDR1 LGHDT, CDR2 YNNKEL (reference sequence). The CDR3 has 17 residues. The ends lost 3 bases at V and 4 bases at J; junction bases unmatched: 9. The CDR3 DNA reads as TGTGCCAGCAGCCACCGGATGGGACAGGGTGGCACCGGGGAGCTGTTTTTT. Translated: CASSHRMGQGGTGELFF.

The rearrangement links TRBV19 to TRBJ2-7, with TRBD2 matching over 12 bases. Germline lookup yields CDR1 LNHDA and CDR2 SQIVND (reference sequence). The CDR3 sequence is 15 residues long. V trimming: 5 bases; J trimming: 2 bases; junction bases outside the gene matches: 4. CDR3 loop: CASSLPSGRAYEQYF. The CDR3, as DNA: TGTGCCAGTAGTCTGCCTAGCGGGAGGGCCTACGAGCAGTACTTC.

This clone was counted once. The chain carries TRBV4-3 and TRBJ1-6; D call uncertain. Germline-derived CDR1 and CDR2 are LGHNA and YSLEER. The CDR3 has 15 residues. Trimming took 0 bases from V and 9 from J, leaving 12 bases between them. CDR3 bases: TGCGCCAGCAGCCAAGACCGGGGATGGGCTTCACCCCTCCACTTT. Translated: CASSQDRGWASPLHF.

J is TRBJ1-2 and V is TRBV14, with 9 bases lining up with TRBD1. The germline gives CDR1 SGHDN, CDR2 FVKESK. This CDR3 comprises 15 residues. The junction had 7 bases not matched to a gene; V was cut back by 4 bases and J by 4 bases. CDR3 DNA: TGTGCCAGCAGCCCACAGGGGGCAACGGGCTATGGCTACACCTTC. Its translation: CASSPQGATGYGYTF.

The V call is TRBV14, the J call TRBJ2-1; 9 positions agree with TRBD1. The CDR3 has 17 amino acids. Trimming at V came to 4 bases and at J to 8 bases, leaving 15 bases not matched to a gene. Germline assignment: CDR1 SGHDN and CDR2 FVKESK. CDR3 nucleotide sequence: TGTGCCAGCAGCCCCCATCTCGGGACAGGGTGGGTCGATGAGCAGTTCTTC. Translated, it gives CASSPHLGTGWVDEQFF.

The chain couples TRBV3-1 (or the pseudogene TRBV3-2) to TRBJ2-3; TRBD2 matches at 10 bases. From germline, CDR1 is LGHDT and CDR2 YNNKEL (reference sequence). This CDR3 has 17 residues. V lost 1 base and J lost 1; bases outside the gene matches: 5. CDR3 in DNA: TGTGCCAGCAGCCAAGGGATTGGACTAGCGGGCACAGATACGCAGTATTTT. The encoded protein is CASSQGIGLAGTDTQYF.

With regard to this clone: Other DNA sequences in this specimen translate into the identical CDR3. The CDR3 protein is CASSEAGSYGYTF. As DNA, the CDR3 is TGTGCCAGCAGTGAAGCAGGGAGCTATGGCTACACCTTC. The rearrangement uses TRBV6-1 and TRBJ1-2, with unresolved D. Trimming removed 0 bases from V and 4 bases from J, with 6 bases in between. Germline V gene lookup returns CDR1 MNHNS and CDR2 SASEGT. This CDR3 spans 13 amino acids.

The chain uses TRBV11-1 and TRBJ1-1; 9 bases agree with TRBD1. Germline CDR1 reads SGHAT; CDR2 reads FQDESV (reference sequence). This CDR3 has 13 amino acids. The V segment lost 5 bases and the J segment 11 bases; nucleotides outside the gene matches: 9. In DNA, the CDR3 is TGTGCCAGCAGCAATGACAGGGGGGGTGCGGCTTTCTTT. Its translation: CASSNDRGGAAFF.

As concerns this clone: One end of the junction is discordant with germline, which a read error may explain. J is TRBJ2-1 and V is TRBV18; 10 nucleotides align to TRBD2. The CDR3 contains 13 residues. CDR1 and CDR2 (germline): KGHSH, LQKENI. The CDR3 sequence: CASSLAGNNEQFF. DNA of the CDR3: TGTGCCAGTTCACTAGCGGGAAACAATGAGCAGTTCTTC.

This chain links TRBV19 with TRBJ1-2; a weak D match, TRBD1 (5 bases). Germline CDR1 LNHDA, CDR2 SQIVND (reference sequence). This CDR3 contains 12 residues. V was clipped by 7 bases and J by 2 bases, with 8 bases between them. The CDR3 spells CASMAGNYGYTF. As DNA, the CDR3 is TGTGCCAGTATGGCAGGGAACTATGGCTACACCTTC.

The CDR3 region is CASSIRLAGAGEQFF. CDR3 DNA: TGTGCCAGTAGTATCCGGCTAGCGGGGGCCGGTGAGCAGTTCTTC. V gene TRBV19 combines with J gene TRBJ2-1; TRBD2 aligns across 10 bases. In germline, CDR1 is LNHDA, CDR2 SQIVND (reference sequence). CDR3 length equals 15 residues. V was clipped by 3 bases and J by 9 bases; unmatched bases: 8. Based on the CDR3 plus reference TRBV19 and TRBJ2-1, the full variable domain is DGGITQSPKYLFRKEGQNVTLSCEQNLNHDAMYWYRQDPGQGLRLIYYSQIVNDFQKGDIAEGYSVSREKKESFPLTVTSAQKNPTAFYLCASSIRLAGAGEQFFGPGTRLTVL.

The rearrangement joins TRBV2 to TRBJ2-1, with 8 positions matching TRBD2. The germline gives CDR1 SNHLY, CDR2 FYNNEI. Trimming took 4 bases from V and 5 from J; bases not matched to a gene: 7. The CDR3 runs to 15 residues. The CDR3 nucleotides read TGTGCCAGCAGTGTTTTGGGACTAGGAAACAATGAGCAGTTCTTC. It yields the protein CASSVLGLGNNEQFF.

The chain couples TRBV7-2 to TRBJ1-2; 8 bases align to TRBD1. V gave up 5 bases and J gave up 4 bases; unmatched junction bases: 6. CDR3 length equals 14 residues. Germline lookup yields CDR1 SGHTA and CDR2 FQGNSA. CDR3 sequence: CASSPGTGFYGYTF. The CDR3 DNA reads as TGTGCCAGCAGCCCCGGGACAGGCTTCTATGGCTACACCTTC.